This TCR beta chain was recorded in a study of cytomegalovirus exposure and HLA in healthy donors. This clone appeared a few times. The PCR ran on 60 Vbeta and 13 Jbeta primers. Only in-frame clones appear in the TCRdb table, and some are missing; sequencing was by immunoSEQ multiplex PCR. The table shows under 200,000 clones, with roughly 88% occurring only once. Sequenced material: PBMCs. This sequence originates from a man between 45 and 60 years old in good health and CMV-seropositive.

The CDR3 loop reads CASSDSGTSAEEQYF. The CDR3 DNA sequence: TGTGCCAGCAGTGACTCCGGGACATCCGCGGAGGAGCAGTACTTC. V gene TRBV25-1 combines with J gene TRBJ2-7, with a tentative D call TRBD1 (6 bases). V was clipped by 3 bases and J by 7 bases, with 19 bases between them. The germline V gene has CDR1 MGHDK and CDR2 SYGVNS. The CDR3 sequence is 15 residues long.